This T cell receptor beta chain emerged from a study of patients and donors after allogeneic stem cell transplantation. This clonotype was recorded a few times. CDR3 length equals 14 residues. V shed 7 bases and J 2 bases; nucleotides not matched to a gene: 6. From germline, CDR1 is SQVTM and CDR2 ANQGSEA. TCRdb itself ran the RT-PCR reads through MiXCR, one entry per CDR3 protein. This sample yields around 1,600 distinct CDR3 sequences, of which approximately 23% are seen a single time; around 13% belongs to the top ten. The origin of this receptor is a human donor who was either an allogeneic HSCT recipient or a stem cell or donor lymphocyte infusion donor (not recorded which). It is not recorded whose cells these are; they may come from a transplant donor. V gene TRBV29-1 combines with J gene TRBJ2-3, with 10 positions matching TRBD1. Sequencing was carried out using blood, either unsorted or a sorted T cell fraction (not recorded which). CDR3 sequence (DNA): TGCAGCGGGGGGACAGGGGAAAACACAGATACGCAGTATTTT. This translates into CSGGTGENTDTQYF.